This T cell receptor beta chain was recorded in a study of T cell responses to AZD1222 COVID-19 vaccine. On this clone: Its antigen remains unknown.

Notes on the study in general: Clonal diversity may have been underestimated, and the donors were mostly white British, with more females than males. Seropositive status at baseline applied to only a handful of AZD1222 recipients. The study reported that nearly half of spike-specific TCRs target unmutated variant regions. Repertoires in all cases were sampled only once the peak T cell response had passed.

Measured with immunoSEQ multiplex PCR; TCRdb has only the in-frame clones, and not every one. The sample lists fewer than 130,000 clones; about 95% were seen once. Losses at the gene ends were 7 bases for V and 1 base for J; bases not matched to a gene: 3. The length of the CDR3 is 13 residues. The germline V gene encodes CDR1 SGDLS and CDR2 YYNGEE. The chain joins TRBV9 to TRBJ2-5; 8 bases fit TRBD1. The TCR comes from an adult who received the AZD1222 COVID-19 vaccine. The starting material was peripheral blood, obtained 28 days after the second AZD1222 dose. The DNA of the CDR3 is TGTGCCAGCGCTGACAGGGGCCAAGAGACCCAGTACTTC. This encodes CASADRGQETQYF.